This T cell receptor (beta chain) was found in a study of monozygotic twins with inflammatory bowel disease. Broader study findings: In these data, no single strong IBD-associated signal or clonotype received support.

Comments on this clonotype: Its antigen is unidentified.

Researchers used 3500 ng of total RNA for each TCR library. Samples each yielded cDNA through eight separate reactions. The unique tags termed UMIs, each holding a 6-nucleotide sample barcode, were added by means of template switching. TCRdb re-called the 5' RACE reads and shows each CDR3 protein once, DNA omitted. This table lists about 330,000 distinct CDR3 sequences. Germline V lookup: CDR1 SGHTA, CDR2 FQGTGA. This CDR3 is 15 amino acids long. This TCR was sampled from a human donor with ulcerative colitis or Crohn's disease, or a healthy co-twin of an affected twin (not recorded which). Source material: blood. V and J are TRBV7-3 and TRBJ1-2; TCRdb gives TRBD1 as the D gene, but with no DNA this cannot be confirmed. The CDR3 sequence: CASSIYPGQGNGYTF.